The clone carrying this T cell receptor beta chain was picked up a small number of times. Multiplex touch-down PCR with TRB-A/B primers amplified rearranged V-D-J TRB sequences. TCRdb passed the multiplex PCR reads through MiXCR, listing each CDR3 protein once. Of 2,000 to 2,500 distinct CDR3 sequences in the sample, under 25% are singletons; the top ten hold approximately 12%. The data belong to a study of T cell repertoires in aging, cancer and after chemotherapy. The CDR3 consists of 18 residues. Trimming removed 0 bases from V and 5 bases from J; junction bases left unmatched: 11. Germline values: CDR1 SGHRS, CDR2 YFSETQ. Peripheral blood genomic DNA, not sorted cells or RNA, was the template.

The sample comprised blood. The receptor comes from a human donor in good health. The chain couples TRBV5-1 to TRBJ2-1; TRBD2 matches 10 bases. The CDR3 loop reads CASSLGLRLAGGNNEQFF. The CDR3 DNA reads as TGCGCCAGCAGCTTGGGACTACGACTAGCGGGCGGGAACAATGAGCAGTTCTTC.